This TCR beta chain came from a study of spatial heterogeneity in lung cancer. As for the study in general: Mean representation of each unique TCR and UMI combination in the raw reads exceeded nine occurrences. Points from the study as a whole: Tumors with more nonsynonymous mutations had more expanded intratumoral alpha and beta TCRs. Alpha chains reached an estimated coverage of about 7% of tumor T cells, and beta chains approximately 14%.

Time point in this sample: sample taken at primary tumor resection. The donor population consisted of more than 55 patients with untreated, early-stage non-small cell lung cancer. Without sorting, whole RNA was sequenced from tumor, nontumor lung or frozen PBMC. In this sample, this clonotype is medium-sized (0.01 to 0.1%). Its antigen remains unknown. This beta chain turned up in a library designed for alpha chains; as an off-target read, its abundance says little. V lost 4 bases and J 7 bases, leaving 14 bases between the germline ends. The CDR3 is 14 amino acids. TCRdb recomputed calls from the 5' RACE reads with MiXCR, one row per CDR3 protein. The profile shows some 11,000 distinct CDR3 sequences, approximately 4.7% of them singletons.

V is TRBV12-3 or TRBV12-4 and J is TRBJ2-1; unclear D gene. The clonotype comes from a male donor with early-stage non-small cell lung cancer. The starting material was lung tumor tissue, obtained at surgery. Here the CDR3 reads CASSSTSYRNEQFF. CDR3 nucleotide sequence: TGTGCCAGCAGTTCGACCTCCTACAGAAATGAGCAGTTCTTC.